This T cell receptor beta chain was captured in a study of beta chain features in type 1 diabetes. The study, taken as a whole, reports: When VDJ junctions were examined, type 1 diabetes patients showed fewer insertions and more deletions.

As concerns this clone: Antigen: not known.

Investigators reverse transcribed all isolated RNA, so they sequenced expressed TCRB transcripts. Assay used: immunoSEQ multiplex PCR; TCRdb lists only in-frame clones, some missing. The sample records 200,000 to 250,000 clones, approximately 14% being singletons. The CDR3 has 14 residues. Trimming at V came to 0 bases and at J to 8 bases, leaving 3 bases not matched to a gene. The germline gives CDR1 SGHRS, CDR2 YFSETQ. The receptor was isolated from a woman aged 40 to 50 in good health. This rearrangement joins TRBV5-1 to TRBJ2-2, with 8 nucleotides matching TRBD1. The sequenced sample consisted of naive CD4+ T cells from blood. The DNA of the CDR3 is TGCGCCAGCAGCTTGGGGACAGGGCGAGGGGAGCTGTTTTTT. The encoded protein is CASSLGTGRGELFF.